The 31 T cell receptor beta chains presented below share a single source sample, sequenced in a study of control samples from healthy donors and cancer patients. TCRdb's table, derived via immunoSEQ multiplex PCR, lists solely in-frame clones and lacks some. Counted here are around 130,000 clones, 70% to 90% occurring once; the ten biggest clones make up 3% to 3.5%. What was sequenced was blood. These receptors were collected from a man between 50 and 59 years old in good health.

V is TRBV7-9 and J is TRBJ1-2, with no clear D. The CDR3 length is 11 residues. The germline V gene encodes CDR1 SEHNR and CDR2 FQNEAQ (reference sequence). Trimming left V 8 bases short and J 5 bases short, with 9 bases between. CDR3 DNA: TGTGCCAGCGGGCGGGGTTATGGCTACACCTTC. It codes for CASGRGYGYTF.

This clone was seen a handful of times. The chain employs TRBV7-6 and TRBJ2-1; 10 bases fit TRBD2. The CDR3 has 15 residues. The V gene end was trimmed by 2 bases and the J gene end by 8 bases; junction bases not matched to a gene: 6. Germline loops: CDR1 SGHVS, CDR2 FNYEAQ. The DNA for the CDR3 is TGTGCCAGCAGCTTATGGAGCGGGGGGGTCCATGAGCAGTTCTTC. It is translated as CASSLWSGGVHEQFF.

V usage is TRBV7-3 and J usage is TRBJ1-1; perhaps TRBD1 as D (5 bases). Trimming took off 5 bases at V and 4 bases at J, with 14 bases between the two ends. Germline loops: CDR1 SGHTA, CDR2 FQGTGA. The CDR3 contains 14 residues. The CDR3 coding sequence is TGTGCCAGCAGCCCCAATGGGGGGGGCACTGAAGCTTTCTTT. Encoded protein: CASSPNGGGTEAFF.

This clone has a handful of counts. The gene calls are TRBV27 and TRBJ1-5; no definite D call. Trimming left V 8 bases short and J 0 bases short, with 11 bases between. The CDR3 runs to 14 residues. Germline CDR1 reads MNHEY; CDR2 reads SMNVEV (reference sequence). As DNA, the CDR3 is TGTGCCAGCCTACTAACTTATAGCAATCAGCCCCAGCATTTT. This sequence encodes CASLLTYSNQPQHF.

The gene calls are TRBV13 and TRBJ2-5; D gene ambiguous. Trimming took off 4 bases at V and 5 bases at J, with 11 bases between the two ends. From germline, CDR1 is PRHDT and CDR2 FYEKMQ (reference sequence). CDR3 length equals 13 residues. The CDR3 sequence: CASSWKSWETQYF. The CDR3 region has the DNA TGTGCCAGCAGCTGGAAAAGCTGGGAGACCCAGTACTTC.

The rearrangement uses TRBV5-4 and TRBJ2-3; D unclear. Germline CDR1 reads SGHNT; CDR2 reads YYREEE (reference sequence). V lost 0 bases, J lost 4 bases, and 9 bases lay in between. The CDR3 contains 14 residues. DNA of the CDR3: TGTGCCAGCAGCTTGGACTACGTCGCAGATACGCAGTATTTT. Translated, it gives CASSLDYVADTQYF.

CDR3 coding DNA: TGTGCCAGCGTCTATGGCACAGATACGCAGTATTTT. Protein sequence: CASVYGTDTQYF. The rearrangement joins TRBV2 to TRBJ2-3; D is undetermined. The CDR3 covers 12 residues. V was clipped by 8 bases and J by 1 base, with 7 bases between them. CDR1 is SNHLY, CDR2 FYNNEI, per germline.

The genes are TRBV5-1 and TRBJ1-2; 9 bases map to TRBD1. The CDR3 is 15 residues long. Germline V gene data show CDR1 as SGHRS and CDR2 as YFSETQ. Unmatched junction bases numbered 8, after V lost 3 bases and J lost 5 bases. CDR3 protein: CASSWGQGYQYGYTF. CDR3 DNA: TGCGCCAGCAGCTGGGGACAGGGCTATCAGTATGGCTACACCTTC.

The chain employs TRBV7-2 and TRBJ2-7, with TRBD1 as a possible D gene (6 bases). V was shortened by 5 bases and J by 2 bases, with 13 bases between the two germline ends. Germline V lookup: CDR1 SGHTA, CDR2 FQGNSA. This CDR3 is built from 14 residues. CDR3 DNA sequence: TGTGCCAGCAGCGCCGGGACAAGAACCTACGAGCAGTACTTC. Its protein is CASSAGTRTYEQYF.

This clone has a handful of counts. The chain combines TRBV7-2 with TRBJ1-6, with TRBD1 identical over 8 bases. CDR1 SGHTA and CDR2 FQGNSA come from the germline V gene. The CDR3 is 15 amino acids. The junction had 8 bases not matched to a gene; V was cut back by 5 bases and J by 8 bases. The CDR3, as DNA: TGTGCCAGCAGCCCGAGCGGACAGGGCCATTCACCCCTCCACTTT. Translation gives CASSPSGQGHSPLHF.

This chain's CDR3 is CASSGVASGEETQYF. The CDR3 DNA reads as TGTGCCAGCAGTGGGGTGGCTAGCGGGGAAGAGACCCAGTACTTC. The chain combines TRBV2 with TRBJ2-5, with TRBD2 matching 9 bases. V lost 4 bases to trimming and J lost 3 bases; unmatched junction nucleotides: 6. The CDR3 has 15 residues. From germline, CDR1 is SNHLY and CDR2 FYNNEI.

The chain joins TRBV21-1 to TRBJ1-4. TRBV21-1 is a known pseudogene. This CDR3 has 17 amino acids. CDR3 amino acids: CASSKGCNGLTNEKLFF. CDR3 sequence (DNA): TGTGCCAGCAGCAAAGGATGCAACGGGCTCACTAATGAAAAACTGTTTTTT.

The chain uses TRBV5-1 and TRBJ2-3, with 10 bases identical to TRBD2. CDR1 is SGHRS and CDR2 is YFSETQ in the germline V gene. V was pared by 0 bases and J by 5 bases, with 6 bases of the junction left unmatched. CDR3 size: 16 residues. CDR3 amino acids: CASSLEASGGGDTQYF. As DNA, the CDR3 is TGCGCCAGCAGCTTGGAAGCTAGCGGGGGTGGAGATACGCAGTATTTT.

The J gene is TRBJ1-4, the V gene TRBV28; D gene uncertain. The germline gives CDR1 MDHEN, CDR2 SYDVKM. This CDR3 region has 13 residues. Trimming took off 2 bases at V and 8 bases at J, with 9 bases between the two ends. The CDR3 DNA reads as TGTGCCAGCAGTTTAAGCGGGAGGGAAAAACTGTTTTTT. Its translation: CASSLSGREKLFF.

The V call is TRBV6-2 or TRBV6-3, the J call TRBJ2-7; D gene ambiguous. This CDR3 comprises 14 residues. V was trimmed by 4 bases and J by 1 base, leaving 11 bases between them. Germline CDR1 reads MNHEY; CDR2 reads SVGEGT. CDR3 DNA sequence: TGTGCCAGCAGTTTACTTGGCCAGTCCTACGAGCAGTACTTC. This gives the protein CASSLLGQSYEQYF.

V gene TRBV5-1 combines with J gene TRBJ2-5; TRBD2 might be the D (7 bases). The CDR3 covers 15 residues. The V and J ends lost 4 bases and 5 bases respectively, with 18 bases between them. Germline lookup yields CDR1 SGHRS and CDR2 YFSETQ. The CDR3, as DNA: TGCGCCAGCAGCCGCTTGGGGGGGCCGGGGGAGACCCAGTACTTC. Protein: CASSRLGGPGETQYF. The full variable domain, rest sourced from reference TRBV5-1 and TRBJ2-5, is KAGVTQTPRYLIKTRGQQVTLSCSPISGHRSVSWYQQTPGQGLQFLFEYFSETQRNKGNFPGRFSGRQFSNSRSEMNVSTLELGDSALYLCASSRLGGPGETQYFGPGTRLLVL.

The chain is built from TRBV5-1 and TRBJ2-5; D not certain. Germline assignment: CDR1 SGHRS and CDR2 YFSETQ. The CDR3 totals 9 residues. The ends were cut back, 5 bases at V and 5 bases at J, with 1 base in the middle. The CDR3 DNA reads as TGCGCCAGCAGGGAGACCCAGTACTTC. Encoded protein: CASRETQYF.

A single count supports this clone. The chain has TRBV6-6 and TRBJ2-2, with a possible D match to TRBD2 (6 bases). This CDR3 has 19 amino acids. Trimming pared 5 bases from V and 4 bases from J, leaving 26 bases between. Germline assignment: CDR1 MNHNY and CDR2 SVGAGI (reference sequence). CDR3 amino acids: CASSPFPATGTGVTGELFF. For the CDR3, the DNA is TGTGCCAGCAGTCCTTTCCCCGCGACCGGGACGGGAGTCACCGGGGAGCTGTTTTTT.

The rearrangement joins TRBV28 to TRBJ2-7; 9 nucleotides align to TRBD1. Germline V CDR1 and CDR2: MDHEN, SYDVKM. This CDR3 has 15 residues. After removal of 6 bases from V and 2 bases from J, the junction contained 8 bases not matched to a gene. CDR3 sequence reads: CASRKHRDRAYEQYF. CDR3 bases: TGTGCCAGCAGGAAACACCGGGACAGGGCCTACGAGCAGTACTTC. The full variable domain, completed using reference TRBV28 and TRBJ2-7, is DVKVTQSSRYLVKRTGEKVFLECVQDMDHENMFWYRQDPGLGLRLIYFSYDVKMKEKGDIPEGYSVSREKKERFSLILESASTNQTSMYLCASRKHRDRAYEQYFGPGTRLTVT.

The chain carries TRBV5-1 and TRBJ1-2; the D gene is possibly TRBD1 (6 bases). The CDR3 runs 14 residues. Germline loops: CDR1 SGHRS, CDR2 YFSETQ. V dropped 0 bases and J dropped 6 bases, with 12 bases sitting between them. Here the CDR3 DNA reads TGCGCCAGCAGCTTGGATCTGGGGGCGGATGGCTACACCTTC. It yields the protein CASSLDLGADGYTF. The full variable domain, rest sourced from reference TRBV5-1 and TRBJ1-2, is KAGVTQTPRYLIKTRGQQVTLSCSPISGHRSVSWYQQTPGQGLQFLFEYFSETQRNKGNFPGRFSGRQFSNSRSEMNVSTLELGDSALYLCASSLDLGADGYTFGSGTRLTVV.

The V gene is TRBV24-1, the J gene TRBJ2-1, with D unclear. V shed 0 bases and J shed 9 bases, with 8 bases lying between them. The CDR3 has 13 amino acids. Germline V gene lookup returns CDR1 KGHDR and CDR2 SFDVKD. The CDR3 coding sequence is TGTGCCACCAGTGATTTGCTTTGGCCTGAGCAGTTCTTC. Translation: CATSDLLWPEQFF.

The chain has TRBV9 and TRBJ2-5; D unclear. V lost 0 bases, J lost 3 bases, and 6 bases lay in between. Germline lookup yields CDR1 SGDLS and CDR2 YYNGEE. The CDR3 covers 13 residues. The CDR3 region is CASSVGVKETQYF. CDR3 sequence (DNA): TGTGCCAGCAGCGTAGGCGTTAAAGAGACCCAGTACTTC.

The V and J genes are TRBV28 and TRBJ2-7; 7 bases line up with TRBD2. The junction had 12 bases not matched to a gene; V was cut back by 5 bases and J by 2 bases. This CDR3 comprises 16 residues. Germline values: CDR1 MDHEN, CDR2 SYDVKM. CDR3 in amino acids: CASSGSGRSNPYEQYF. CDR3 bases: TGTGCCAGCAGTGGTAGCGGGCGAAGTAACCCCTACGAGCAGTACTTC.

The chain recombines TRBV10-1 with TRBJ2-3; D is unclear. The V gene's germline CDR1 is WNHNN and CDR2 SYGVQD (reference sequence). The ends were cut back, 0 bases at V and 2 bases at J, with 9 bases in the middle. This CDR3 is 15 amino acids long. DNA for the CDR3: TGCGCCAGCAGTGAGTCGAGGCGATCCACAGATACGCAGTATTTT. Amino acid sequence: CASSESRRSTDTQYF.

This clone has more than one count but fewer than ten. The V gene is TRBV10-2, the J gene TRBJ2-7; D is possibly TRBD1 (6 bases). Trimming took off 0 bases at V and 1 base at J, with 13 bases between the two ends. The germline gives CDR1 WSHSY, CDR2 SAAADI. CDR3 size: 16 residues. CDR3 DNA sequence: TGCGCCAGCAGTGAGTCGATGGGGGCTTTGTCCTACGAGCAGTACTTC. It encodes CASSESMGALSYEQYF.

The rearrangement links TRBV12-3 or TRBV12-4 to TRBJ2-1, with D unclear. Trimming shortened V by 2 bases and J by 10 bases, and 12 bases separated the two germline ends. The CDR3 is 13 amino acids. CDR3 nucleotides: TGTGCCAGCAGTTTACACAGCCTTGGAGAGCAGTTCTTC. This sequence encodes CASSLHSLGEQFF.

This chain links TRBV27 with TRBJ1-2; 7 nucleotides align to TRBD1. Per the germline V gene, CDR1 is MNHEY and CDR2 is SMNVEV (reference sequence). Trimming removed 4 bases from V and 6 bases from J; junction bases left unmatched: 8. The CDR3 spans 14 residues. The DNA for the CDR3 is TGTGCCAGCAGTTCGTCAGGGGGGACTAATGGCTACACCTTC. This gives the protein CASSSSGGTNGYTF.

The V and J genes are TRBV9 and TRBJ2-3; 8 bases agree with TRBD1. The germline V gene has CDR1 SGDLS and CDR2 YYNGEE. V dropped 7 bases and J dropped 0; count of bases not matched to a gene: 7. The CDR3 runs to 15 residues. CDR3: CASASGGHSTDTQYF. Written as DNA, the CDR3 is TGTGCCAGCGCTTCAGGGGGCCATAGCACAGATACGCAGTATTTT. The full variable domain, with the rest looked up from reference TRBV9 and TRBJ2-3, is DSGVTQTPKHLITATGQRVTLRCSPRSGDLSVYWYQQSLDQGLQFLIQYYNGEERAKGNILERFSAQQFPDLHSELNLSSLELGDSALYFCASASGGHSTDTQYFGPGTRLTVL.

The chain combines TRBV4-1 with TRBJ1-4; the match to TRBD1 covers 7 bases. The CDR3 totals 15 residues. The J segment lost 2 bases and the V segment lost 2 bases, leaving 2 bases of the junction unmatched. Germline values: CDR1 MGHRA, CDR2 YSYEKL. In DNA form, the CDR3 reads TGCGCCAGCAGCCAACAGGGACAGACTAATGAAAAACTGTTTTTT. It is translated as CASSQQGQTNEKLFF.

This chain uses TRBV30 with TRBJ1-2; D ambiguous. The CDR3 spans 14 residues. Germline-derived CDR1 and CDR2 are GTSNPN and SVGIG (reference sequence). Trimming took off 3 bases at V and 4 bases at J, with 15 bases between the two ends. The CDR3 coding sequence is TGTGCCTGGAGACCTGACACCCGGCCCTATGGCTACACCTTC. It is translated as CAWRPDTRPYGYTF.

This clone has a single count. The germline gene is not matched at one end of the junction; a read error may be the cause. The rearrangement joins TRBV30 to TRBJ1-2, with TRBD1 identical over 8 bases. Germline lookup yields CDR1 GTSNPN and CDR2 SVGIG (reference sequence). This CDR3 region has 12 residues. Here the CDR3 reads CAWARGPSSLLF. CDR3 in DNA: TGTGCCTGGGCCAGGGGGCCCTCGTCCCTGCTTTTC.